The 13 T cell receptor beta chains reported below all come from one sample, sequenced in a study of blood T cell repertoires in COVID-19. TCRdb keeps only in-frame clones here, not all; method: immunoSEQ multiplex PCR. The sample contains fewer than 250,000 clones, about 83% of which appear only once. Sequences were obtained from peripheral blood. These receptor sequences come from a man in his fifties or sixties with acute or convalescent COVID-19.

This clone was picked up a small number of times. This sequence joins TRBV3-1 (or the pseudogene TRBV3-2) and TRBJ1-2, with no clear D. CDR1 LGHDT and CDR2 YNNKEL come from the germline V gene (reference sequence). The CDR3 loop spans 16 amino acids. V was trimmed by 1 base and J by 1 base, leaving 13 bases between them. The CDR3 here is CASSQGSGPVNYGYTF. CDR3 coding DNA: TGTGCCAGCAGCCAAGGGTCAGGTCCAGTTAACTATGGCTACACCTTC.

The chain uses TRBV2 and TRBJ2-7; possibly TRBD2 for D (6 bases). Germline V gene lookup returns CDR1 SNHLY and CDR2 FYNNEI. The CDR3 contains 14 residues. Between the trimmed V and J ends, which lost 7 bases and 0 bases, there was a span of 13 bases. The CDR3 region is CASTWDGSSYEQYF. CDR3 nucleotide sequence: TGTGCCAGCACGTGGGACGGGAGCTCCTACGAGCAGTACTTC.

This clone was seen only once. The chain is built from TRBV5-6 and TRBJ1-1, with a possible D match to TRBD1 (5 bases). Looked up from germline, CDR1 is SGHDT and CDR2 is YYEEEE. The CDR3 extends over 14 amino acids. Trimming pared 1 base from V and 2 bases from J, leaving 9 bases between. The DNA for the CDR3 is TGTGCCAGCAGCTTGTGGGGCCCTAACACTGAAGCTTTCTTT. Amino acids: CASSLWGPNTEAFF.

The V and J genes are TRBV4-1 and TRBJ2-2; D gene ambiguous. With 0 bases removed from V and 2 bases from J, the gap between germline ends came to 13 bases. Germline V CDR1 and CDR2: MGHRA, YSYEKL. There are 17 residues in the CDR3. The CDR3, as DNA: TGCGCCAGCAGCCAAGAATACGAGGTCTTTAACACCGGGGAGCTGTTTTTT. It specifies CASSQEYEVFNTGELFF.

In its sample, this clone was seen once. This chain's CDR3 is CASSPQGNSPLHF. For the CDR3, the DNA is TGTGCCAGCAGCCCACAGGGAAATTCACCCCTCCACTTT. The V call is TRBV7-2, the J call TRBJ1-6; D might be TRBD1 (6 bases). V gave up 5 bases and J gave up 7 bases, with 9 bases separating them. The CDR3 length is 13 residues. Germline CDR1 is SGHTA and CDR2 is FQGNSA.

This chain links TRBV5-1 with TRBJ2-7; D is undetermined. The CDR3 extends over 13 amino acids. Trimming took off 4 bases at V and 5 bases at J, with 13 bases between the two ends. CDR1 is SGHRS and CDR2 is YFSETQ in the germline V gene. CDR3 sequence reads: CASSSGSYNEQYF. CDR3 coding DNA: TGCGCCAGCAGCAGTGGCAGTTACAACGAGCAGTACTTC.

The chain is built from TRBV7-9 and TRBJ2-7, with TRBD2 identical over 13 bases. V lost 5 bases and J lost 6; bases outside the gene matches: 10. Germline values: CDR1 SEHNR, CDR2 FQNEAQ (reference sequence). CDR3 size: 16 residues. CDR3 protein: CASSRLAGGQSGEQYF. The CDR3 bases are TGTGCCAGCAGCAGACTAGCGGGAGGCCAATCTGGCGAGCAGTACTTC.

The DNA of the CDR3 is TGTGCCAGCTCACCACCGTCAAACTCGGAGGAGCAGTACTTC. Its protein is CASSPPSNSEEQYF. The V gene is TRBV18, the J gene TRBJ2-7; D is ambiguous. Germline V gives CDR1 KGHSH, CDR2 LQKENI. The CDR3 runs 14 residues. Trimming removed 0 bases at V and 7 bases at J, with 13 bases between.

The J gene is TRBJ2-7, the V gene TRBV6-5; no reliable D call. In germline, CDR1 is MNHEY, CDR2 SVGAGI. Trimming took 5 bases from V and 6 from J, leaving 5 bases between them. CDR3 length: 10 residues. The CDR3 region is CASSSPEQYF. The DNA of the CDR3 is TGTGCCAGCAGTAGCCCCGAGCAGTACTTC.

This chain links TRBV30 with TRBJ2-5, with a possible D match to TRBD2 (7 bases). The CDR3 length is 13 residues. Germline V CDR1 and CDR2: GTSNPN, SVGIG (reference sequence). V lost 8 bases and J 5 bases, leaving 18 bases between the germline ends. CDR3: CAVMGGPRETQYF. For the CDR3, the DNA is TGTGCCGTGATGGGGGGGCCACGGGAGACCCAGTACTTC.

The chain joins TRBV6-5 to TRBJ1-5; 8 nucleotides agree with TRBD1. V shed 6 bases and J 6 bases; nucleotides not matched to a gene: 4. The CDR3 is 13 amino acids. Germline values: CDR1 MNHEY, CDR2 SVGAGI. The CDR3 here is CASSGQGGQPQHF. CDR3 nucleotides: TGTGCCAGCAGCGGACAGGGCGGTCAGCCCCAGCATTTT.

The CDR3 loop is CASSPGTGGDVYGYTF. CDR3 DNA sequence: TGCGCCAGCAGCCCCGGGACAGGGGGCGACGTCTATGGCTACACCTTC. This chain uses TRBV5-1 with TRBJ1-2, with 12 bases aligning to TRBD1. CDR1 is SGHRS, CDR2 YFSETQ, per germline. The CDR3 length is 16 residues. Unmatched junction bases numbered 8, after V lost 4 bases and J lost 4 bases.

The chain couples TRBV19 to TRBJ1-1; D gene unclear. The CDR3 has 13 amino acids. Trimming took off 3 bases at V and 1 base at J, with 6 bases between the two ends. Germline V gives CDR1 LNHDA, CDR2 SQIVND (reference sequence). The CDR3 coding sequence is TGTGCCAGTAGTATTTGGCAGAACACTGAAGCTTTCTTT. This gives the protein CASSIWQNTEAFF.